This T cell receptor (beta chain) was sequenced during a study of spatial heterogeneity in lung cancer. Turning to the study itself: Alpha-chain sequences were consistently detected less often than beta-chain sequences. For the average unique TCR and UMI combination, more than 8.5 occurrences appeared in raw reads.

This clonotype is labeled medium-sized. Germline-derived CDR1 and CDR2 are MDHEN and SYDVKM. The CDR3 covers 16 residues. With 5 bases clipped from V and 4 bases from J, the junction kept 8 bases outside the gene matches. Described time point: sample taken at primary tumor resection. Unsorted samples of tumor, nontumor lung or frozen PBMC had their whole RNA sequenced. A distinct unique molecular identifier was carried by each TCR cDNA molecule. TCRdb redid the calling of the 5' RACE reads with MiXCR, one entry per CDR3 protein. The data hold 45,000 to 65,000 distinct CDR3 sequences, with less than 9% observed a single time.

The sequencing used PBMCs, collected at surgery. This chain uses TRBV28 with TRBJ2-2; 9 nucleotides align to TRBD1. The origin of this receptor is a female donor with early-stage non-small cell lung cancer. CDR3 in amino acids: CASSQTRTGVTGELFF. CDR3 coding DNA: TGTGCCAGCAGTCAAACCCGGACAGGGGTCACCGGGGAGCTGTTTTTT.